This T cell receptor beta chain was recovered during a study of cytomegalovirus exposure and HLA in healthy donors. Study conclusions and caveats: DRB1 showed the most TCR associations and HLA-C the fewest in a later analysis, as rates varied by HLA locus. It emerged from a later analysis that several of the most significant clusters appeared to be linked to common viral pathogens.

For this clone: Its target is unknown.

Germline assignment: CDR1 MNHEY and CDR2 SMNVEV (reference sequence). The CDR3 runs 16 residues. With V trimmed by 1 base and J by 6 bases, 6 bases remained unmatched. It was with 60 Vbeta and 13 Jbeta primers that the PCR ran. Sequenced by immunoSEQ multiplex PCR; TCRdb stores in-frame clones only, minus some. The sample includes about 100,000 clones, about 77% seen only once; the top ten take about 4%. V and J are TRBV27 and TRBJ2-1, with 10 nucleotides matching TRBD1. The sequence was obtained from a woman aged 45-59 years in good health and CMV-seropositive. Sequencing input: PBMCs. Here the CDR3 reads CASSLWGDRGSNEQFF. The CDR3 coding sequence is TGTGCCAGCAGTTTATGGGGGGACAGGGGAAGCAATGAGCAGTTCTTC.